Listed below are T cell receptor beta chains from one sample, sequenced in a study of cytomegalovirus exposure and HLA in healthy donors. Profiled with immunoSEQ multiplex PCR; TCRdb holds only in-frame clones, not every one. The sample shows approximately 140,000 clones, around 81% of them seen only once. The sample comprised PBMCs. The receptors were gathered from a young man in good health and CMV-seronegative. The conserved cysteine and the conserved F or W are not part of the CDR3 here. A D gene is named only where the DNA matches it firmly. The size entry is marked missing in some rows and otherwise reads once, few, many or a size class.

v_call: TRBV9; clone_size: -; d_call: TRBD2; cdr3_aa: ASSGSGGARSGELF
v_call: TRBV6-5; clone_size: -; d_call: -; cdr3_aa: ASSYTAWGHGYT
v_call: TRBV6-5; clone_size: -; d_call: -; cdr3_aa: ASSYLRSGANVLT
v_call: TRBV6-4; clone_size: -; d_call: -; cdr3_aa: ASSRRGTGELF
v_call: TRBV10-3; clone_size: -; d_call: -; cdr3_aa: AISDLAARGYT
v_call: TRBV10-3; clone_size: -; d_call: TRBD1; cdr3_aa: AIRWDRAYEQY
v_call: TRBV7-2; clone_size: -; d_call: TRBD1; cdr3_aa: AMGTGGRETQY
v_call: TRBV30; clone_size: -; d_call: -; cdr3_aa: AWSSPTAGANRDTQY
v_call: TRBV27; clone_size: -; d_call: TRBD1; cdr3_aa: ASSPGQGTYEQY
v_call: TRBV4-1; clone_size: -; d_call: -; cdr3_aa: ASSQEFGGPDYGYT
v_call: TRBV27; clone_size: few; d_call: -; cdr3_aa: ASSIRANYGYT
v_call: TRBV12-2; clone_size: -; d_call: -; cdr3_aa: ASRLKWGQDETDTQY
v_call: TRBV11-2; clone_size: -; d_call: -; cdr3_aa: ASSLVGFAYEQY
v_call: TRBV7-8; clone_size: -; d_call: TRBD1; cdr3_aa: ASKQEGGTEATEAF
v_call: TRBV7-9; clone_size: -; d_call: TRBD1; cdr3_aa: ASSDRQGSSTDTQY
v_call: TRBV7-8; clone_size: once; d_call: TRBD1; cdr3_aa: ASSWDRIAGANVLT
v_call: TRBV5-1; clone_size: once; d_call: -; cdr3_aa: ASSSGGVVVF
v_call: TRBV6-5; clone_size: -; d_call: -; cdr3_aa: ASSNRTGQETQY
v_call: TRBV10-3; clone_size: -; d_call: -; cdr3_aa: AISESTLQGLNSPLH
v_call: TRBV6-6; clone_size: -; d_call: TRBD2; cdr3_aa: ASSYSLAGGNEQF
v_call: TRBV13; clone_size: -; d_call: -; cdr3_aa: ASSFPPNTEAF
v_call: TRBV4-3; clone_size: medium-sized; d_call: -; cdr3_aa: ASSQEEGSGANVLT
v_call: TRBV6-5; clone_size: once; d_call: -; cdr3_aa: ASRPLGDSPLH
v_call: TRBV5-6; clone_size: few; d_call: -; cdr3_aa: ASSLSGYRSPLH
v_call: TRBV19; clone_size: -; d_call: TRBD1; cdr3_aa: ATRKQGDYGYT
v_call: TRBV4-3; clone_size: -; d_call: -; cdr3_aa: ASSGNYGGPNEKLF
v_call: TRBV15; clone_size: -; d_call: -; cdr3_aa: ATSGGGETYEQY
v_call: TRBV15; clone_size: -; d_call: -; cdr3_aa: ATSRGNREEKLF
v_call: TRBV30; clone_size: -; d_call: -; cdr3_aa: AWSATSYEQY
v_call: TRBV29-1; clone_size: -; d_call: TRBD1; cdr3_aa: SVVGDRGHEQY
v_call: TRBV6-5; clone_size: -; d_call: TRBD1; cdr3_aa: ACSEAGGAYGYT
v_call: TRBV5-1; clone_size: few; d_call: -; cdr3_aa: ASSWSGFVGETQY
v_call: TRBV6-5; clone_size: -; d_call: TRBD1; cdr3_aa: ASRQDRGTSYGYT
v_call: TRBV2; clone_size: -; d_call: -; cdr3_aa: ASSEGASSLYNSPLH
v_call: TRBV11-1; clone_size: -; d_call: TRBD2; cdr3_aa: ASSYRGGLASETQY
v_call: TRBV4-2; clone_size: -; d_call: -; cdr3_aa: ASSQEDSIVNEQF
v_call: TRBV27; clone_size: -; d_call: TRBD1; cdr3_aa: ASSLPRQGLVGEQY
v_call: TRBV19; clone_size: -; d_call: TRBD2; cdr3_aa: ATQLAGHTDTQY
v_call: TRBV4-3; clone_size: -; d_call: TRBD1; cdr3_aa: ASSQDFQGAVGYT
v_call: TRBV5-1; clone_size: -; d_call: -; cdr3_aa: ASSSLQGQGETQY
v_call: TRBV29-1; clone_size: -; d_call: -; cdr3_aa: SVVRAVGPGYT
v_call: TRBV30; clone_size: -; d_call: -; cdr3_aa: VSDRGEAF
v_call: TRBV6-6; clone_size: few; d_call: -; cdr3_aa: ASSYSSQGGGNEQF
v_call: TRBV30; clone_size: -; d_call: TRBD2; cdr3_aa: AWQDFAGGLNEQF
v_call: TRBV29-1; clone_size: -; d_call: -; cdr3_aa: SVSDSMNTEAF